The 24 T cell receptor beta chains below were found in one sample sequenced in a study of blood T cells in healthy people across ages. Primed by a sample-barcoded 5' primer and a J-beta primer mix, a second PCR proceeded for about 7 to 11 cycles. MiXCR, run by TCRdb on the 5' RACE reads, gives a single entry per CDR3 protein. The sample gives about 800,000 distinct CDR3 sequences, roughly 25% of which show up once; approximately 3.7% is in the top ten. This sample was shared with a second study, whose subject was T cells of mothers and their children.

The sequenced sample was blood. These TCRs come from a boy aged 5-17 years in good health.

Only a few counts were recorded for this clonotype. This rearrangement joins TRBV7-2 to TRBJ1-2, with 9 nucleotides matching TRBD1. Germline values: CDR1 SGHTA, CDR2 FQGNSA. The CDR3 covers 14 residues. J gave up 2 bases and V 7 bases, and 5 bases lay outside the gene matches. The CDR3 DNA reads as TGTGCCAGCATCTATGGACAGGGGAACTATGGCTACACCTTC. Translated: CASIYGQGNYGYTF.

V is TRBV7-2 and J is TRBJ2-2; 8 bases are a match to TRBD2. Trimming at V came to 3 bases and at J to 3 bases, leaving 6 bases not matched to a gene. The CDR3 extends over 16 amino acids. CDR1 is SGHTA, CDR2 FQGNSA, per germline. The DNA for the CDR3 is TGTGCCAGCAGCTTCTCGGGGGGGCCGGACACCGGGGAGCTGTTTTTT. Translating gives CASSFSGGPDTGELFF.

In its sample, this clonotype was seen a few times. This chain connects TRBV6-6 to TRBJ1-1, with D uncertain. The germline V and J ends were trimmed by 7 bases and 3 bases, with 6 bases remaining between them. CDR3 length: 11 amino acids. Germline V gives CDR1 MNHNY, CDR2 SVGAGI (reference sequence). For the CDR3, the DNA is TGTGCCAGCATCAGGTACACTGAAGCTTTCTTT. It codes for CASIRYTEAFF.

The chain links TRBV30 to TRBJ1-4; D unresolved. The CDR3 loop spans 14 amino acids. Between the trimmed V and J ends, which lost 3 bases and 2 bases, there was a span of 10 bases. Germline CDR1 and CDR2: GTSNPN and SVGIG (reference sequence). CDR3 amino acids: CAWSPTGTNEKLFF. The CDR3 coding sequence is TGTGCCTGGAGCCCGACGGGGACTAATGAAAAACTGTTTTTT.

The chain has TRBV11-3 and TRBJ2-5, with D possibly matching TRBD1 (6 bases). The germline gives CDR1 SGHNT, CDR2 YENEEA. Trimming left V 4 bases short and J 2 bases short, with 20 bases between. CDR3 length: 17 amino acids. CDR3 in DNA: TGTGCCAGCAGCTCGGGCGGACTGGGGGCGAGGCAAGAGACCCAGTACTTC. Protein product: CASSSGGLGARQETQYF.

This clonotype was found a few times. This chain links TRBV28 with TRBJ1-1; D might be TRBD1 (5 bases). Germline CDR1 and CDR2: MDHEN and SYDVKM. The CDR3 is made up of 14 amino acids. Deletions cut 6 bases from V and 4 bases from J, with 15 bases between. In DNA, the CDR3 is TGTGCCAGCAGCCTCTGGCAGGGAGGCACTGAAGCTTTCTTT. It encodes CASSLWQGGTEAFF.

This clonotype was counted only a few times. The chain has TRBV4-2 and TRBJ2-1; TRBD2 matches at 9 bases. From germline, CDR1 is LGHNA and CDR2 YNFKEQ. V lost 1 base, J lost 10 bases, and 5 bases stayed unmatched. The CDR3 covers 14 residues. CDR3 loop: CASSQVIAGDEQFF. CDR3 nucleotides: TGTGCCAGCAGCCAAGTGATAGCGGGGGACGAGCAGTTCTTC.

The chain links TRBV15 to TRBJ2-5; D remains ambiguous. CDR1 and CDR2 (germline): LNHNV, YYDKDF (reference sequence). V lost 9 bases, J lost 0 bases, and 14 bases lay in between. This CDR3 contains 14 residues. This CDR3 reads CATRVSQNQETQYF. In DNA, the CDR3 is TGTGCCACGCGCGTCAGTCAAAACCAAGAGACCCAGTACTTC.

A few counts support this clonotype. This sequence joins TRBV7-8 and TRBJ2-1, with D possibly being TRBD2 (5 bases). Germline CDR1 and CDR2: SGHVS and FQNEAQ. CDR3 size: 15 residues. The V and J ends lost 4 bases and 3 bases respectively, with 13 bases between them. CDR3 in amino acids: CASSSKRGLYNEQFF. CDR3 in DNA: TGTGCCAGCAGCTCCAAACGGGGTCTCTACAATGAGCAGTTCTTC.

This clonotype was seen a few times. The chain combines TRBV3-1 with TRBJ2-2; 7 bases are shared with TRBD2. The V gene end was trimmed by 0 bases and the J gene end by 2 bases; junction bases not matched to a gene: 6. The CDR3 is 17 amino acids. Germline CDR1 and CDR2: LGHDT and YNNKEL (reference sequence). CDR3 amino acids: CASSQDWLAENTGELFF. The CDR3 DNA is TGTGCCAGCAGCCAAGACTGGCTAGCGGAAAACACCGGGGAGCTGTTTTTT.

This chain joins TRBV29-1 and TRBJ2-5; a possible D gene is TRBD1 (5 bases). CDR1 SQVTM and CDR2 ANQGSEA come from the germline V gene. The V and J ends lost 5 bases and 2 bases respectively, with 12 bases between them. This CDR3 is 13 amino acids long. The CDR3 coding sequence is TGCAGCGTTCCCGACAGTGGGCAAGAGACCCAGTACTTC. This sequence encodes CSVPDSGQETQYF.

This clonotype has more than one count but fewer than ten. V is TRBV7-9 and J is TRBJ2-5; 8 bases are a match to TRBD1. CDR3 size: 13 residues. From germline, CDR1 is SEHNR and CDR2 FQNEAQ (reference sequence). The junction had 4 bases not matched to a gene; V was cut back by 5 bases and J by 5 bases. CDR3 nucleotides: TGTGCCAGCAGCGCCAGGGGGCGGGAGACCCAGTACTTC. Translated, it gives CASSARGRETQYF.

This clonotype was detected a few times. The J gene is TRBJ2-6, the V gene TRBV28; TRBD1 is a possible D gene (6 bases). Germline lookup yields CDR1 MDHEN and CDR2 SYDVKM. V dropped 4 bases and J dropped 0 bases, with 16 bases sitting between them. The CDR3 is 18 amino acids. Here the CDR3 DNA reads TGTGCCAGCAGTTCCACCGGGACAAAACGCTCTGGGGCCAACGTCCTGACTTTC. It encodes CASSSTGTKRSGANVLTF.

The chain is built from TRBV7-9 and TRBJ2-1; the match to TRBD1 covers 7 bases. CDR3 length: 15 amino acids. V dropped 1 base and J dropped 5; count of bases not matched to a gene: 5. Per germline, CDR1 SEHNR and CDR2 FQNEAQ (reference sequence). The CDR3 spells CASSLVWTGDNEQFF. CDR3 DNA sequence: TGTGCCAGCAGCTTAGTCTGGACAGGTGACAATGAGCAGTTCTTC.

The V call is TRBV6-2 or TRBV6-3, the J call TRBJ2-4, with D uncertain. This CDR3 spans 13 amino acids. In germline, CDR1 is MNHEY, CDR2 SVGEGT. Trimming removed 2 bases at V and 7 bases at J, with 9 bases between. CDR3: CASSYGVRNIQYF. CDR3 nucleotide sequence: TGTGCCAGCAGTTACGGCGTCAGGAACATTCAGTACTTC.

The chain combines TRBV12-3 or TRBV12-4 with TRBJ2-3; 9 nucleotides align to TRBD1. V shed 3 bases, J shed 2 bases, and the junction held 6 bases outside the gene matches. The CDR3 runs to 16 residues. CDR3 sequence: CASSFRTGDNTDTQYF. In nucleotides, the CDR3 is TGTGCCAGCAGTTTCCGGACAGGGGACAACACAGATACGCAGTATTTT.

The rearrangement uses TRBV28 and TRBJ2-7; D perhaps matches TRBD1 (7 bases). The V end lost 8 bases, the J end lost 3 bases, and 14 bases lay between the germline ends. CDR1 is MDHEN and CDR2 is SYDVKM in the germline V gene. The length of the CDR3 is 13 residues. This chain's CDR3 is CASHGQDYYEQYF. In DNA, the CDR3 is TGTGCCAGCCATGGACAGGACTACTACGAGCAGTACTTC.

This clonotype appeared a few times. The CDR3 bases are TGTGCCAGCAGTTCGCAAACCTACAGGGTCGATACGCAGTATTTT. It translates to CASSSQTYRVDTQYF. This chain uses TRBV28 with TRBJ2-3, with a tentative D call TRBD1 (6 bases). Germline V gene data show CDR1 as MDHEN and CDR2 as SYDVKM. The CDR3 is made up of 15 amino acids. V was clipped by 4 bases and J by 6 bases, with 17 bases between them.

This clonotype was counted a few times. The rearrangement links TRBV7-2 to TRBJ2-5, with TRBD2 matching 9 bases. Germline V gives CDR1 SGHTA, CDR2 FQGNSA. There are 16 residues in the CDR3. The J segment lost 2 bases and the V segment lost 5 bases, leaving 9 bases of the junction unmatched. The CDR3 loop reads CASSLQAGGGQETQYF. The CDR3 DNA reads as TGTGCCAGCAGCCTCCAGGCGGGAGGGGGGCAAGAGACCCAGTACTTC.

This CDR3 is CASSYRGHLDIQYF. As DNA, the CDR3 is TGCGCCAGCAGCTACAGGGGCCATCTAGACATTCAGTACTTC. The chain employs TRBV5-1 and TRBJ2-4, with TRBD1 matching 7 bases. The V gene end was trimmed by 3 bases and the J gene end by 8 bases; junction bases not matched to a gene: 8. Germline V gene sequence: CDR1 SGHRS, CDR2 YFSETQ. The CDR3 totals 14 residues.

This clonotype was observed a few times. The V gene is TRBV29-1, the J gene TRBJ2-5, with TRBD2 matching 9 bases. The CDR3 sequence is 19 residues long. V gave up 0 bases and J gave up 0 bases; unmatched junction bases: 14. Germline CDR1 reads SQVTM; CDR2 reads ANQGSEA. CDR3 residues: CSVEDLLSMASGDQETQYF. The CDR3 DNA is TGCAGCGTTGAAGATCTCTTAAGTATGGCTAGCGGGGACCAAGAGACCCAGTACTTC.

The rearrangement joins TRBV20-1 to TRBJ2-7, with a tentative D call TRBD2 (5 bases). V was clipped by 5 bases and J by 2 bases, with 13 bases between them. The CDR3 is 13 amino acids. Germline V lookup: CDR1 DFQATT, CDR2 SNEGSKA (reference sequence). The CDR3 bases are TGCAGTGCTGGAGGTCCCTGGGCCTACGAGCAGTACTTC. This gives the protein CSAGGPWAYEQYF.

The chain is built from TRBV4-2 and TRBJ1-3, with no clear D. This CDR3 has 16 residues. V lost 0 bases, J lost 4 bases, and 13 bases lay in between. In germline, CDR1 is LGHNA, CDR2 YNFKEQ. The CDR3 spells CASSQDVGRPGNTIYF. CDR3 DNA sequence: TGTGCCAGCAGCCAAGATGTAGGTCGCCCCGGAAACACCATATATTTT.

This chain joins TRBV6-5 and TRBJ2-5, with D possibly being TRBD2 (6 bases). The CDR3 totals 13 residues. Per the germline V gene, CDR1 is MNHEY and CDR2 is SVGAGI. V was trimmed by 10 bases and J by 5 bases, leaving 17 bases between them. The CDR3, as DNA: TGTGCCACCAAGACTAGTCTCCGGGAGACCCAGTACTTC. Its translation: CATKTSLRETQYF.